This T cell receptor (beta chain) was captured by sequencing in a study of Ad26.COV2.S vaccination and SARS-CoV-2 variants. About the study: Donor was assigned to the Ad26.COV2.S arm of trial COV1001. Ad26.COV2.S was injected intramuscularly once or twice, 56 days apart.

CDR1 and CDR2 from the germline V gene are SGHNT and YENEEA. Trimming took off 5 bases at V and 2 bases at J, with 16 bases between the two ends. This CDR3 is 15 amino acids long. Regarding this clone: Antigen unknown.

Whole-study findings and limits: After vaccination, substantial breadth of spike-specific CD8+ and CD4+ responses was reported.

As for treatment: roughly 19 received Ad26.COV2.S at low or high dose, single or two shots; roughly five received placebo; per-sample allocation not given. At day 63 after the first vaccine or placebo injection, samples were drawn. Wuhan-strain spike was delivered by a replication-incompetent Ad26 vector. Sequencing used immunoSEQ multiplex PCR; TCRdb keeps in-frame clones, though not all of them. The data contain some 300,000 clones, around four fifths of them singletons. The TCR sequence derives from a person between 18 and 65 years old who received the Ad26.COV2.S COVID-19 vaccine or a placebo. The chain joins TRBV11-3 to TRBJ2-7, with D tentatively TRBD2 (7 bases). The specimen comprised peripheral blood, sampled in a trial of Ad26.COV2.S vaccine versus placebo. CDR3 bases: TGTGCCAGCAGCCCGGGTAGGGGGGGTACCTACGAGCAGTACTTC. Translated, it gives CASSPGRGGTYEQYF.